This is a list of T cell receptor beta chains from one sample in a study of immune cell composition in non-small cell lung cancer. The repertoire was sequenced with immunoSEQ multiplex PCR; TCRdb's copy has only in-frame clones and lacks some. The sample contains about 8,700 clones, 67% of which appear only once. Sequencing was carried out using non-adjacent lung tissue. Receptors originate from a human donor with non-small cell lung cancer. Both conserved end residues are part of each CDR3. The D gene is left open where the match is weak. Clone size is shown for a subset of rows, as once, few, many or a class of expanded clone.

>once|TRBJ2-7|TRBD2|TRBV9
CASSVRLAREQYF
TGTGCCAGCAGCGTCCGACTAGCTCGCGAGCAGTACTTC
>-|TRBJ2-2|TRBD2|TRBV6-4
CASSRLAGDTGELFF
TGTGCCAGCAGTCGACTAGCGGGGGACACCGGGGAGCTGTTTTTT
>-|TRBJ1-5|-|TRBV12-5
CASAPVWGSINQPQHF
TGTGCTAGTGCCCCGGTTTGGGGCTCGATCAATCAGCCCCAGCATTTT
>-|TRBJ2-7|-|TRBV5-1
CASSLTGSYEQYF
TGCGCCAGCAGCCTGACTGGCTCCTACGAGCAGTACTTC
>-|TRBJ2-3|-|TRBV7-2
CASSFQPTGAGGDTQYF
TGTGCCAGCAGCTTCCAACCGACAGGGGCGGGAGGGGATACGCAGTATTTT
>-|TRBJ2-7|TRBD1|TRBV6-4
CASSDAPGQATYEQYF
TGTGCCAGCAGTGACGCGCCGGGACAGGCGACCTACGAGCAGTACTTC
>-|TRBJ2-5|-|TRBV5-1
CASSLEGLGQETQYF
TGCGCCAGCAGCTTGGAGGGGTTGGGCCAAGAGACCCAGTACTTC
>-|TRBJ1-5|-|TRBV7-9
CASSLGVLEDQPQHF
TGTGCCAGCAGCTTGGGAGTCTTGGAGGATCAGCCCCAGCATTTT
>-|TRBJ1-6|-|TRBV5-1
CASRPEGVNSPLHF
TGCGCCAGCAGGCCTGAGGGTGTTAATTCACCCCTCCACTTT
>-|TRBJ2-2|-|TRBV4-3
CASSQVALGLNTGELFF
TGCGCCAGCAGCCAAGTCGCCCTGGGCTTGAACACCGGGGAGCTGTTTTTT
>-|TRBJ2-7|TRBD1|TRBV2
CASGRDRGYEQYF
TGTGCCAGCGGAAGGGACAGGGGCTACGAGCAGTACTTC
>once|TRBJ2-7|TRBD1|TRBV29-1
CSVEDLQTGKSYEQYF
TGCAGCGTTGAAGATCTTCAGACAGGGAAAAGCTACGAGCAGTACTTC
>few|TRBJ1-2|-|TRBV6-6
CASNTGGYGYTF
TGTGCCAGCAACACGGGGGGATATGGCTACACCTTC
>-|TRBJ2-7|-|TRBV7-9
CASSSLVSYEQYF
TGTGCCAGCAGCTCACTAGTTAGCTACGAGCAGTACTTC
>-|TRBJ2-7|TRBD2|TRBV7-9
CASSSTSGGLSYEQYF
TGTGCCAGCAGCTCGACTAGCGGGGGCCTCTCCTACGAGCAGTACTTC
>once|TRBJ2-5|-|TRBV29-1
CSVEPEDSGETQYF
TGCAGCGTTGAACCCGAGGATAGCGGAGAGACCCAGTACTTC
>few|TRBJ2-6|-|TRBV6-5
CASSYDGAGANVLTF
TGTGCCAGCAGTTATGACGGAGCTGGGGCCAACGTCCTGACTTTC